This T cell receptor (beta chain) is from a study of beta chain features in type 1 diabetes. The CDR3 sequence is 19 residues long. Germline lookup yields CDR1 SGHDN and CDR2 FVKESK. The V and J ends lost 0 bases and 4 bases, in that order; junction bases with no gene match: 11. Study observations and caveats: Patients with type 1 diabetes carried fewer insertions and had more deletions at their VDJ junctions.

Every isolated RNA sample was fully reverse transcribed, so sequencing captured expressed TCRB transcripts. Libraries were prepared by immunoSEQ multiplex PCR; TCRdb keeps only in-frame clonotypes and omits some of them. The sample lists about 290,000 clones, about 8% occurring once. This clone was counted between two and nine times. What it recognizes is unknown. This rearrangement joins TRBV14 to TRBJ2-1, with 11 bases identical to TRBD2. The sequenced sample consisted of central memory CD4+ T cells from blood. This receptor was obtained from a woman between 18 and 30 years old in good health. The chain's CDR3 is CASSQETRTSGRGYNEQFF. In DNA, the CDR3 is TGTGCCAGCAGCCAAGAAACCCGGACTAGCGGGCGAGGGTACAATGAGCAGTTCTTC.